Included here is one TCR beta chain sequence, with context. The data originate from a study of blood T cell repertoires in COVID-19. Across the study: The analysed material was cDNA or gDNA that came from T cells, B-cell-depleted T cells, or PBMCs.

Sequencing was performed with immunoSEQ multiplex PCR; in TCRdb, only in-frame clones are kept and a portion is missing. The top ten clones hold approximately 0.99% of a sample with about 160,000 clones, roughly 85% of them seen once. Losses at the gene ends were 4 bases for V and 0 bases for J; bases not matched to a gene: 9. The CDR3 runs 16 residues. Per the germline V gene, CDR1 is SGDLS and CDR2 is YYNGEE. The source material was peripheral blood. The TCR comes from a middle-aged man with acute or convalescent COVID-19. The rearrangement joins TRBV9 to TRBJ1-1; 7 bases line up with TRBD1. The CDR3, as DNA: TGTGCCAGCAGCCCACCCAGGGGGGCCTTGAACACTGAAGCTTTCTTT. This gives the protein CASSPPRGALNTEAFF.